This TCR beta chain is drawn from a study of immune evolution from preneoplasia to lung adenocarcinoma. Here immunoSEQ multiplex PCR was the method, and the copy in TCRdb shows in-frame clones only, minus some. Among several thousand clones listed, roughly 85% were seen once. This clone came up once. Mismatch with germline at one junction end may stem from a read error. Patients had resection in Japan or China between about 2014 and 2018. CDR1 and CDR2 (germline): SGHRS, YFSETQ. CDR3 length: 14 amino acids. The source of this sequence is a person aged 70 to 85 with lung adenocarcinoma. Material for sequencing was FFPE minimally invasive lung adenocarcinoma tissue. This chain links TRBV5-1 with TRBJ1-3; D might be TRBD1 (5 bases). CDR3 protein: CASSTGRSGNIIYF. The CDR3 bases are TGCGCCAGCAGCACGGGACGCTCTGGAAACATCATATATTTT.